This TCR beta chain came from a study of blood T cell repertoires in COVID-19. Looking at the study overall: In each case, the material was cDNA or gDNA derived from T cells, B-cell-depleted T cells, or PBMCs.

Only a few counts were recorded for this clone. The V and J ends lost 0 bases and 3 bases, in that order; junction bases with no gene match: 5. The CDR3 contains 16 residues. Germline CDR1 reads SGDLS; CDR2 reads YYNGEE. Here immunoSEQ multiplex PCR was the method, and the copy in TCRdb shows in-frame clones only, minus some. This table has about 150,000 clones, 76% appearing once. Specimen: peripheral blood. The TCR comes from a woman of 80 years or more with acute or convalescent COVID-19. This chain links TRBV9 with TRBJ2-2; 7 positions match TRBD1. As DNA, the CDR3 is TGTGCCAGCAGCGTAGAAAGGGGGCTGCACACCGGGGAGCTGTTTTTT. Translated, it gives CASSVERGLHTGELFF.